The rows below give T cell receptor beta chains drawn from one sample of a study of blood T cell repertoires in COVID-19. Clones were read by immunoSEQ multiplex PCR, and TCRdb kept only the in-frame ones, dropping some. The table records some 110,000 clones, 65% to 85% of them present only once. Sequencing was performed on peripheral blood. All receptors derive from a woman in her 70s with acute or convalescent COVID-19. Each CDR3 is given with its conserved first and last residue. The D gene is left open where the match is weak. The listing skips clone size in some rows; elsewhere it reads once, few, many or a size class.

NA	NA	TRBV5-4	TRBJ2-5	TGTGCCAGCAGCTTGTCTAGCGAAGAGACCCAGTACTTC	CASSLSSEETQYF
NA	NA	TRBV5-1	TRBJ1-6	TGCGCCAGCAGCTTGAGGACAGCGGAGGATTCACCCCTCCACTTT	CASSLRTAEDSPLHF
NA	NA	TRBV14	TRBJ2-1	TGTGCCAGCAGCCAAGATCGTACAGCCTTACGTTTCTTC	CASSQDRTALRFF
NA	TRBD2	TRBV7-9	TRBJ2-2	TGTGCCAGCAGCTTAATCAGCGGGGGCCCCCCCGGGGAGCTGTTTTTT	CASSLISGGPPGELFF
NA	TRBD2	TRBV3-1/TRBV3-2	TRBJ2-1	TGTGCCAGCAGCGCCGGGACTAGCAATAATGAGCAGTTCTTC	CASSAGTSNNEQFF
NA	TRBD1	TRBV7-9	TRBJ1-2	TGTGCCAGCAGCACGGGACAGGGGTACTATGGCTACACCTTC	CASSTGQGYYGYTF
NA	NA	TRBV6-5	TRBJ2-5	TGTGCCAGCACCCGGACTCTGCAAGAGACCCAGTACTTC	CASTRTLQETQYF
NA	NA	TRBV6-1	TRBJ1-3	TGTGCCAGCAGTGAATGGTTTGGGGGGGTTTTCTCTGGAAACACCATATATTTT	CASSEWFGGVFSGNTIYF
NA	TRBD2	TRBV7-9	TRBJ2-7	TGTGCCAGCAGCTTGCTAGCGGGTGATGGCGAGCAGTACTTC	CASSLLAGDGEQYF
NA	NA	TRBV3-1/TRBV3-2	TRBJ1-5	TGTGCCAGCAGCCGCTCGATAACGCTCCGGTCCACGGTTCAGCCCCAGCATTTT	CASSRSITLRSTVQPQHF
few	NA	TRBV3-1/TRBV3-2	TRBJ2-7	TGTGCCAGCAGCCCTTTCAGCTCCTACGAGCAGTACTTC	CASSPFSSYEQYF
NA	NA	TRBV19	TRBJ1-6	TGTGCCAGTAGTAGTCCCCGATCGAGCTCCTATAATTCACCCCTCCACTTT	CASSSPRSSSYNSPLHF
NA	NA	TRBV3-1/TRBV3-2	TRBJ1-1	TGTGCCAGCAGCCAAGCAGGGGCTTTGAACACTGAAGCTTTCTTT	CASSQAGALNTEAFF
NA	NA	TRBV7-3	TRBJ2-4	TGTGCCAGCACCCGAAGGGGAAGGGTAGCCAAAAACATTCAGTACTTC	CASTRRGRVAKNIQYF
once	NA	TRBV10-3	TRBJ1-1	TGTGCCATCAGTTTAAAACAGGCCACTGAAGCTTTCTTT	CAISLKQATEAFF
NA	TRBD1	TRBV7-3	TRBJ2-1	TGTGCCAGCAGCTTGGACAGGGGGCGCCCCGGTGAGCAGTTCTTC	CASSLDRGRPGEQFF
NA	NA	TRBV29-1	TRBJ2-3	TGCAGCGTTGAAGGTTGGGCACTCTTACGCACAGATACGCAGTATTTT	CSVEGWALLRTDTQYF
NA	NA	TRBV27	TRBJ1-5	TGTGCCAGCAGTTTTAATTATGGTGGCGGGGGAGGACGCAATCAGCCCCAGCATTTT	CASSFNYGGGGGRNQPQHF
few	NA	TRBV7-9	TRBJ1-2	TGTGCCAGCACCCAAGTGAGGGCCATGCCCACCTTC	CASTQVRAMPTF
NA	NA	TRBV5-5	TRBJ1-2	TGTGCCAGCAGCTTGGTGTGGAGCGCTCAAGGAGGCTACACCTTC	CASSLVWSAQGGYTF
NA	NA	TRBV4-1	TRBJ1-1	TGCGCCAGCAGCCAAGAGGGCGGGGTATGGACTGAAGCTTTCTTT	CASSQEGGVWTEAFF
NA	TRBD1	TRBV4-1	TRBJ1-1	TGCGCCAGCAGCCGACGGACAGGAATCATGAACACTGAAGCTTTCTTT	CASSRRTGIMNTEAFF
NA	NA	TRBV19	TRBJ1-2	TGTGCCAGTAGTTCCGACAGCCGTATCGGCTACACCTTC	CASSSDSRIGYTF
NA	NA	TRBV18	TRBJ1-2	TGTGCCAGCTCACCGAAAACAGGCGTGTATGGCTACACCTTC	CASSPKTGVYGYTF